One sample yielded the 21 T cell receptor beta chains listed below, sequenced in a study of blood T cell repertoires in COVID-19. The protocol was immunoSEQ multiplex PCR, while the TCRdb copy is restricted to in-frame clones and leaves out a portion. The data show just over 250,000 clones, about 88% seen once. Material for sequencing was PBMCs or T cells enriched from blood (not recorded which). The receptors were sampled from a man aged 25-40 years with acute COVID-19.

The rearrangement joins TRBV11-3 to TRBJ2-3; 10 positions match TRBD2. The V segment lost 2 bases and the J segment 0 bases; nucleotides outside the gene matches: 11. Germline CDR1 and CDR2: SGHNT and YENEEA. CDR3 length equals 19 residues. The CDR3 reads CASSLYSPGLAPSTDTQYF. Written as DNA, the CDR3 is TGTGCCAGCAGCTTATACTCACCGGGACTAGCGCCTAGCACAGATACGCAGTATTTT.

The genes are TRBV12-3 or TRBV12-4 and TRBJ1-1; D is undetermined. Trimming left V 4 bases short and J 10 bases short, with 13 bases between. The CDR3 runs 12 residues. CDR3 in amino acids: CASSYRSVRAFF. The CDR3 DNA is TGTGCCAGCAGTTATCGGAGTGTGAGAGCTTTCTTT.

This clone was counted a single time. V is TRBV28 and J is TRBJ1-5; tentative D call: TRBD1 (6 bases). CDR3 length: 14 residues. The ends were cut back, 6 bases at V and 5 bases at J, with 14 bases in the middle. Germline loops: CDR1 MDHEN, CDR2 SYDVKM. The CDR3 DNA is TGTGCCAGCAGGCTCACAGGGTTGGATCAGCCCCAGCATTTT. Its protein is CASRLTGLDQPQHF.

This clone came up a few times. V is TRBV7-2 and J is TRBJ1-2; D is perhaps TRBD1 (5 bases). This CDR3 is built from 14 residues. V dropped 0 bases and J dropped 8 bases, with 13 bases sitting between them. CDR1 SGHTA and CDR2 FQGNSA come from the germline V gene. For the CDR3, the DNA is TGTGCCAGCAGCTTAGCGCCAGGGCTCGACGGCTACACCTTC. Protein: CASSLAPGLDGYTF. Drawing the rest from reference TRBV7-2 and TRBJ1-2, the complete variable domain is GAGVSQSPSNKVTEKGKDVELRCDPISGHTALYWYRQSLGQGLEFLIYFQGNSAPDKSGLPSDRFSAERTGGSVSTLTIQRTQQEDSAVYLCASSLAPGLDGYTFGSGTRLTVV.

The V gene is TRBV13, the J gene TRBJ2-1, with D possibly matching TRBD1 (6 bases). The V and J ends lost 6 bases and 8 bases respectively, with 17 bases between them. This CDR3 contains 14 residues. Germline V gives CDR1 PRHDT, CDR2 FYEKMQ (reference sequence). CDR3 residues: CASSPPGVADEQFF. For the CDR3, the DNA is TGTGCCAGCAGTCCCCCAGGGGTGGCGGATGAGCAGTTCTTC.

Notes on this clone: Other DNA sequences in this specimen translate into the identical CDR3. The chain has TRBV24-1 and TRBJ1-5; TRBD1 agrees at 10 bases. The CDR3 covers 15 residues. With 4 bases clipped from V and 6 bases from J, the junction kept 5 bases outside the gene matches. The germline gives CDR1 KGHDR, CDR2 SFDVKD. The CDR3 spells CATSDPGQGGQPQHF. CDR3 DNA sequence: TGTGCCACCAGTGACCCCGGACAGGGGGGTCAGCCCCAGCATTTT.

This chain joins TRBV6-6 and TRBJ1-5, with D possibly matching TRBD1 (5 bases). The V end was cut by 6 bases, the J end by 3 bases, with 18 bases between. Germline V CDR1 and CDR2: MNHNY, SVGAGI (reference sequence). This CDR3 is 16 amino acids long. CDR3 protein: CASRPTGGRNNQPQHF. CDR3 coding DNA: TGTGCCAGCAGACCCACCGGGGGAAGGAACAATCAGCCCCAGCATTTT.

There are a few counts of this clone. The chain couples TRBV4-2 to TRBJ2-1; D is uncertain. The germline CDR1 and CDR2 sequences are LGHNA and YNFKEQ. The CDR3 sequence is 12 residues long. Trimming removed 0 bases from V and 9 bases from J, with 6 bases in between. As DNA, the CDR3 is TGTGCCAGCAGCCAAGACAGGATTGAGCAGTTCTTC. It encodes CASSQDRIEQFF.

This clone showed up many times. One end of the junction does not line up with germline, which may come from a read error. The rearrangement uses TRBV5-1 and TRBJ2-2; 9 nucleotides agree with TRBD2. Germline CDR1 SGHRS, CDR2 YFSETQ. The CDR3 runs 16 residues. The CDR3 DNA reads as TGTGCCAGCAGCTTGATCGCTAGCGGGACCACCGGGGAGCTGTTTTTT. Amino acids: CASSLIASGTTGELFF.

The rearrangement uses TRBV27 and TRBJ1-5, with a possible D match to TRBD1 (5 bases). Trimming removed 7 bases at V and 7 bases at J, with 11 bases between. This CDR3 is built from 12 residues. Germline V CDR1 and CDR2: MNHEY, SMNVEV (reference sequence). The CDR3 sequence: CASTTRGQPQHF. In DNA, the CDR3 is TGTGCCAGCACTACCCGGGGGCAGCCCCAGCATTTT.

The chain links TRBV20-1 to TRBJ2-2, with D uncertain. The CDR3 contains 13 residues. V lost 4 bases, J lost 4 bases, and 10 bases lay in between. Germline CDR1 DFQATT, CDR2 SNEGSKA (reference sequence). As DNA, the CDR3 is TGCAGTGCTAATGAACAGCTCACCGGGGAGCTGTTTTTT. Protein sequence: CSANEQLTGELFF.

The rearrangement links TRBV27 to TRBJ1-1, with D maybe TRBD1 (6 bases). The V end lost 2 bases, the J end lost 4 bases, and 11 bases lay between the germline ends. Germline values: CDR1 MNHEY, CDR2 SMNVEV (reference sequence). There are 14 residues in the CDR3. The CDR3 loop reads CASSLGRGGTEAFF. In DNA, the CDR3 is TGTGCCAGCAGTTTAGGCAGGGGTGGCACTGAAGCTTTCTTT.

This chain joins TRBV24-1 and TRBJ2-1, with 8 bases lining up with TRBD1. The germline V gene has CDR1 KGHDR and CDR2 SFDVKD. Trimming removed 5 bases from V and 7 bases from J; junction bases left unmatched: 12. The CDR3 has 16 amino acids. The CDR3 loop is CATSGKPGQAPNEQFF. Written as DNA, the CDR3 is TGTGCCACCAGTGGAAAACCGGGACAGGCTCCTAATGAGCAGTTCTTC.

With regard to this clone: This is likely a read error, given that the CDR3 carries no conserved phenylalanine or tryptophan at its end. The DNA is omitted, as the CDR3 cannot be located on it reliably, and the CDR3 follows TCRdb's listing. This chain links TRBV9 with TRBJ1-2. The CDR3 numbers 10 amino acids, ends counted. The germline V gene has CDR1 SGDLS and CDR2 YYNGEE. The CDR3 loop is CASSPIFVPG.

The rearrangement joins TRBV24-1 to TRBJ2-5; D possibly corresponds to TRBD2 (6 bases). Germline V lookup: CDR1 KGHDR, CDR2 SFDVKD. V was cut by 7 bases and J by 0 bases, with 14 bases left in between. The CDR3 runs to 15 residues. For the CDR3, the DNA is TGTGCCACCAGCCATTCTCGGGGGAACCAAGAGACCCAGTACTTC. This sequence encodes CATSHSRGNQETQYF.

The chain employs TRBV24-1 and TRBJ2-6; a possible D gene is TRBD1 (6 bases). V shed 9 bases and J shed 0 bases, with 14 bases lying between them. Germline lookup yields CDR1 KGHDR and CDR2 SFDVKD. The CDR3 loop spans 16 amino acids. CDR3 coding DNA: TGTGCCACCGCTCCGGGACATATCTCTGGGGCCAACGTCCTGACTTTC. It codes for CATAPGHISGANVLTF.

This sequence joins TRBV7-9 and TRBJ1-1; D not certain. The CDR3 totals 13 residues. Germline V gene lookup returns CDR1 SEHNR and CDR2 FQNEAQ (reference sequence). V shed 4 bases and J shed 1 base, with 7 bases lying between them. CDR3 coding DNA: TGTGCCAGCAGCTCCGGGTCGAACACTGAAGCTTTCTTT. Its protein product is CASSSGSNTEAFF.

The V and J genes are TRBV29-1 and TRBJ2-4; D possibly corresponds to TRBD2 (7 bases). This CDR3 comprises 17 residues. CDR1 SQVTM and CDR2 ANQGSEA come from the germline V gene. V was clipped by 0 bases and J by 3 bases, with 18 bases between them. CDR3 DNA sequence: TGCAGCGTTGAAGATAGGGGGGGGGCCGTCGGCAAAAACATTCAGTACTTC. The encoded protein is CSVEDRGGAVGKNIQYF.

The genes are TRBV7-8 and TRBJ2-1, with 13 positions matching TRBD2. The V segment lost 5 bases and the J segment 4 bases; nucleotides outside the gene matches: 26. Germline V gene lookup returns CDR1 SGHVS and CDR2 FQNEAQ. The CDR3 totals 23 residues. CDR3 DNA: TGTGCCAGCAGCCCCTTCAGTCGCCCTGGGACTAGCGGGAAGGAGTTGCGTTACAATGAGCAGTTCTTC. This codes for CASSPFSRPGTSGKELRYNEQFF.

This clone was observed a single time. The V and J genes are TRBV10-1 and TRBJ1-1, with 8 nucleotides matching TRBD1. V trimming: 6 bases; J trimming: 0 bases; junction bases outside the gene matches: 3. The length of the CDR3 is 14 residues. The V gene's germline CDR1 is WNHNN and CDR2 SYGVQD (reference sequence). CDR3 in DNA: TGCGCCAGCAGGGCGGACAGGGTGAACACTGAAGCTTTCTTT. Translation: CASRADRVNTEAFF.

This chain connects TRBV28 to TRBJ1-2; 10 bases align to TRBD1. Looked up from germline, CDR1 is MDHEN and CDR2 is SYDVKM. V gave up 1 base and J gave up 4 bases; unmatched junction bases: 9. The CDR3 length is 17 residues. The chain's CDR3 is CASSLSGTGVLGYGYTF. DNA of the CDR3: TGTGCCAGCAGTTTATCCGGGACAGGGGTTTTGGGCTATGGCTACACCTTC.